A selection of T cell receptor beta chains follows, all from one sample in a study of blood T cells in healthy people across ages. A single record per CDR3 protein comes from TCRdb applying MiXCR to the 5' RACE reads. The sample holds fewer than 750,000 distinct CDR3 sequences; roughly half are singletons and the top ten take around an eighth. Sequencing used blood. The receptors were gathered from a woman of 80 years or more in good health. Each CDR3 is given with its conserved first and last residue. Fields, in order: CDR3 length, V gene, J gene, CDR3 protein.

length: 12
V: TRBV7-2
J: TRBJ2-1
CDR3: CASSPSENEQFF

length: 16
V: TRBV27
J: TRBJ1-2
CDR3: CASSLTGGRLDYGYTF

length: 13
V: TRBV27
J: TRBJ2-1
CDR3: CASRQILKETQFF

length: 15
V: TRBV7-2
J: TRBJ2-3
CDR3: CASSSSGGPTDTQYF

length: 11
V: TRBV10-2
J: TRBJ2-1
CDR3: CASTVRNEQFF

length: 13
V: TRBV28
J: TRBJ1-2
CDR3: CASSSITACGYTF

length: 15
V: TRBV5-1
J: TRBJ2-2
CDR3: CASSLVMGQAGELFF

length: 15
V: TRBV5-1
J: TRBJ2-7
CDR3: CASSSTSTTYNEQYF

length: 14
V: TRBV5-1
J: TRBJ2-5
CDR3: CASSYRAREETQYF

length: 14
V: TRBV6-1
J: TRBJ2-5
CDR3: CASRLRLAGETQYF

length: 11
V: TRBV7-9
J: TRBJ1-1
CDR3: CASSSLGEAFF

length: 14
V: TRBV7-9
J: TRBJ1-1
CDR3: CASSLSGPRTEAFF

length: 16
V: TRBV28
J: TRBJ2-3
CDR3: CASSLGGLASGDTQYF

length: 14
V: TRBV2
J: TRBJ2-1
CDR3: CASRAPRGSNEQFF

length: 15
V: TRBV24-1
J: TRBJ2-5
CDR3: CATSDPGTAGNEQYF

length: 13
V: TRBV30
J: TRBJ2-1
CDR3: CAWVGTRVGEQFF

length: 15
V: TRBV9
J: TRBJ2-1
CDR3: CASSEGINSYNEQFF

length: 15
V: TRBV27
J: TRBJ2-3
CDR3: CASSLGGELTDTQYF

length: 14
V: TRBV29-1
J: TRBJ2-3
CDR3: CSVSGTGGTDTQYF

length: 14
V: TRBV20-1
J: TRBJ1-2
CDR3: CSARLVFTAPGYTF

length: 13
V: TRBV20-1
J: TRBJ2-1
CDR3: CSASGSAYNEQFF

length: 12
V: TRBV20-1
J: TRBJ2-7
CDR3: CSASPSTDEQYF

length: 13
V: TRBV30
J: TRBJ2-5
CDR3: CAWSVLGLQTQYF

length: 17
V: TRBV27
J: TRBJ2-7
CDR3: CASSANSRLAGTYEQYF

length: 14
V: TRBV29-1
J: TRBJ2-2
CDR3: CSVGGVFDTGELFF

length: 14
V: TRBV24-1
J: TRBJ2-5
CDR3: CATSDLAGPETQYF

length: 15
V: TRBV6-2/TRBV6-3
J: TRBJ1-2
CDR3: CASSRRGQVGYGYTF

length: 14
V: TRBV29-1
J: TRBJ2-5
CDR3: CSVGGLGLNNEQYF